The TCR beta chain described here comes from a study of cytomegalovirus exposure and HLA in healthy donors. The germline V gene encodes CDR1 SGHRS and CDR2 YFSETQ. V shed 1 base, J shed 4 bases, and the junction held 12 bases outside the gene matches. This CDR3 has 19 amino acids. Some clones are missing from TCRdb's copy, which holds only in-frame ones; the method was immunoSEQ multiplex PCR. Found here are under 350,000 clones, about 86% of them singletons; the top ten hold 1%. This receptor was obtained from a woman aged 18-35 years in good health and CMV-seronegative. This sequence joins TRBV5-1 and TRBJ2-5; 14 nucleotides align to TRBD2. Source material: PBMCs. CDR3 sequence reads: CASSLMLTSGRAIGETQYF. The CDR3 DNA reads TGCGCCAGCAGCTTGATGCTGACTAGCGGGAGGGCGATCGGAGAGACCCAGTACTTC.